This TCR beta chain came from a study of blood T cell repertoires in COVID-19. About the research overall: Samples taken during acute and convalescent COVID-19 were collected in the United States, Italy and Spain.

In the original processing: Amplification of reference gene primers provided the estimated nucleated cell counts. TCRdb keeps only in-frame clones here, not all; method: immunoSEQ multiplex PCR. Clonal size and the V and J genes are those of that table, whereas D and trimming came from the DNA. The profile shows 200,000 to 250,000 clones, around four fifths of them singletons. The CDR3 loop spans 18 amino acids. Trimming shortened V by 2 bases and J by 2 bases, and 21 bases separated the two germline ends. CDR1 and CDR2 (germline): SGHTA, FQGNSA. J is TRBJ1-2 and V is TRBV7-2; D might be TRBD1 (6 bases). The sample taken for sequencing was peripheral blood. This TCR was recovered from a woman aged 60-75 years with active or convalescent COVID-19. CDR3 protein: CASSLLGGGQQVNYGYTF. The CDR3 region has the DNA TGTGCCAGCAGCTTATTGGGGGGGGGCCAGCAAGTCAACTATGGCTACACCTTC.